These 10 T cell receptor beta chains originate from one sample sequenced in a study of lymphopenia after photon versus proton radiotherapy. The assay was immunoSEQ multiplex PCR, and TCRdb's table has in-frame clones only and misses some. The sample has around 70,000 clones; 85% to 95% are singletons. The input for sequencing was peripheral blood, taken from a patient treated with photon-based radiotherapy. These receptors all come from a woman aged 40 to 50 with cholangiocarcinoma.

The gene calls are TRBV25-1 and TRBJ2-7, with D tentatively TRBD1 (5 bases). The CDR3 length is 12 residues. Germline CDR1 and CDR2: MGHDK and SYGVNS. V was clipped by 1 base and J by 7 bases, with 8 bases between them. CDR3: CASSEFNREQYF. The CDR3 DNA follows: TGTGCCAGCAGTGAATTCAACAGGGAGCAGTACTTC.

The chain joins TRBV19 to TRBJ2-7; D is unresolved. V gave up 1 base and J gave up 3 bases, with 10 bases separating them. The CDR3 consists of 14 residues. Germline lookup yields CDR1 LNHDA and CDR2 SQIVND (reference sequence). CDR3 in DNA: TGTGCCAGTAGTATAGGACACACACGCTACGAGCAGTACTTC. This gives the protein CASSIGHTRYEQYF.

This clone was detected a few times. This chain links TRBV13 with TRBJ2-7; D is uncertain. Germline V CDR1 and CDR2: PRHDT, FYEKMQ (reference sequence). Trimming took 0 bases from V and 2 from J, leaving 5 bases between them. The CDR3 has 13 amino acids. CDR3 protein: CASSLGTPYEQYF. CDR3 nucleotide sequence: TGTGCCAGCAGCTTAGGCACCCCCTACGAGCAGTACTTC.

The gene calls are TRBV6-1 and TRBJ1-1; a possible D gene is TRBD1 (5 bases). In germline, CDR1 is MNHNS, CDR2 SASEGT. This CDR3 contains 11 residues. The V and J ends lost 7 bases and 7 bases respectively, with 10 bases between them. The CDR3, as DNA: TGTGCCAGCATGGGGCATGTTGAAGCTTTCTTT. It is translated as CASMGHVEAFF.

The genes are TRBV5-1 and TRBJ1-2; maybe TRBD1 (6 bases). V was shortened by 0 bases and J by 2 bases, with 11 bases between the two germline ends. CDR1 is SGHRS, CDR2 YFSETQ, per germline. The CDR3 is 15 amino acids. CDR3 residues: CASSLALGANYGYTF. The CDR3 nucleotides are TGCGCCAGCAGCTTGGCCCTGGGGGCGAACTATGGCTACACCTTC.

This CDR3 reads CASSAAGGSYEQYF. The DNA of the CDR3 is TGTGCCAGCAGTGCCGCGGGCGGCTCCTACGAGCAGTACTTC. The rearrangement links TRBV28 to TRBJ2-7; perhaps TRBD2 as D (5 bases). From germline, CDR1 is MDHEN and CDR2 SYDVKM. Trimming shortened V by 5 bases and J by 0 bases, and 11 bases separated the two germline ends. This CDR3 region has 14 residues.

This clone appeared a single time. At one of its ends the junction is not consistent with the germline gene, which may arise from a read error. The chain combines TRBV5-6 with TRBJ1-1, with a possible D match to TRBD1 (5 bases). Germline loops: CDR1 SGHDT, CDR2 YYEEEE. The CDR3 contains 12 residues. The CDR3 DNA sequence: TGTGCCAGCAGTCCCGGGACGGGGTCTTACACGTTT. Encoded protein: CASSPGTGSYTF.

The rearrangement joins TRBV30 to TRBJ1-1, with 9 bases identical to TRBD1. With 4 bases clipped from V and 7 bases from J, the junction kept 13 bases outside the gene matches. CDR3 size: 15 residues. Germline assignment: CDR1 GTSNPN and CDR2 SVGIG (reference sequence). The CDR3 loop is CAWNSPGTGRGEAFF. The DNA of the CDR3 is TGTGCCTGGAATTCTCCCGGGACAGGGAGGGGTGAAGCTTTCTTT.

The gene calls are TRBV5-1 and TRBJ1-2; 7 bases fit TRBD1. Trimming cost V 3 bases and J 2 bases; bases outside gene matches: 7. The CDR3 is 15 amino acids. Germline CDR1 reads SGHRS; CDR2 reads YFSETQ. In nucleotides, the CDR3 is TGCGCCAGCAGCTCAGGGGGGACAGACAACTATGGCTACACCTTC. Amino acid sequence: CASSSGGTDNYGYTF.

The chain is built from TRBV10-1 and TRBJ2-1; D may be TRBD1 (5 bases). CDR1 and CDR2 from the germline V gene are WNHNN and SYGVQD (reference sequence). The CDR3 has 13 amino acids. With 4 bases removed from V and 5 bases from J, the gap between germline ends came to 9 bases. This CDR3 is CASSAGYDNEQFF. For the CDR3, the DNA is TGCGCCAGCAGTGCAGGGTATGACAATGAGCAGTTCTTC.